The clone carrying this T cell receptor (beta chain) was detected ten times or more. Its specificity is not known. The study amplified TCR beta CDR3 regions using RNA transcripts. RT-PCR in the first round used HTBI primers; a second-round multiplex PCR followed. TCRdb reprocessed the multiplex PCR reads with MiXCR, giving one entry per CDR3 protein. The table records around 40,000 distinct CDR3 sequences, around 50% of them present only once. Diagnosis used clinical symptoms, serum thyroxine, TRAb, thyroid ultrasound and orbital computed tomography. This CDR3 contains 14 residues. The germline V gene encodes CDR1 LGHNT and CDR2 FRNRAP. The V end was cut by 5 bases, the J end by 5 bases, with 13 bases between. The data are from a study of Graves' ophthalmopathy and Graves' hyperthyroidism. Study background: Peripheral blood samples were taken at initial diagnosis, before any treatment. Findings of the study overall: An approximately 84% specificity and about 88% sensitivity were achieved by a 13-signature model that separated ophthalmopathy from stable hyperthyroidism.

This receptor was taken from an adult man with Graves' ophthalmopathy. J is TRBJ2-1 and V is TRBV12-5, with a weak D call TRBD1 (7 bases). Sequenced input: peripheral blood. The CDR3 nucleotides read TGTGCTAGTGGTACGACAGGGAGGCACAATGAGCAGTTCTTC. Amino acid sequence: CASGTTGRHNEQFF.